This entry features one T cell receptor beta chain sequence. At one end the junction does not follow the germline gene, possibly because of a read error. CDR1 and CDR2 (germline): SSHAT, FNYEAQ (reference sequence). This CDR3 is 14 amino acids long. Through a sample-barcoded 5' primer and a J-beta primer mix, a second PCR was run for about 6 to 12 cycles. MiXCR was run by TCRdb on the 5' RACE reads, yielding one entry per CDR3 protein. The sample consists of 780,000 or so distinct CDR3 sequences, 40% to 65% of them appearing once. The data stem from a study of blood T cells in healthy people across ages. Study details: When template switching was applied, about one barcoded beta molecule was captured per two T cells.

Sequencing was carried out using blood. This chain links TRBV7-7 with TRBJ2-2; 8 bases map to TRBD2. This clonotype was sampled from a man older than 75 in good health. CDR3 sequence: CASSPQAGAGELFF. The CDR3 DNA sequence: TGTGCTAGCAGCCCACAAGCGGGAGCCGGGGAGCTGTTTTTT.